This TCR beta chain was found in a study of vaccination and CD4 T cells after COVID-19. Study summary: Samples taken post-COVID came a median around 93 days after diagnosis, ranging from 35 to 161. Investigators took post-vaccine samples a median roughly 72 days after dose two, within a range of 14 to 241. Controls had a CEFX pool, an HIV-1 Nef pool, or no peptide added. General study points: Going from approximately 21 to 38, median SARS-CoV-2-reactive clonotypes did not rise significantly.

This clonotype came up a few times. Antigen unknown. Cultured CD4+ T cells had their DNA profiled by the Oncomine TCR Beta short-read assay. TCRdb called the PCR reads again in MiXCR, with one record for every CDR3 protein. The repertoire holds under 25,000 distinct CDR3 sequences, approximately 57% seen once, with 13% in the top ten. Treatment noted: approximately 10-day PBMC culture with coronavirus spike peptide pools or control peptides (ViraFEST assay). Germline CDR1 LNHDA, CDR2 SQIVND (reference sequence). The CDR3 sequence is 14 residues long. Trimming removed 7 bases at V and 5 bases at J, with 15 bases between.

The clonotype was recovered from a human donor who received a COVID-19 vaccine. The sample was CD4+ T cells from blood, cultured in vitro, taken after SARS-CoV-2 vaccination. The chain couples TRBV19 to TRBJ1-5; D call uncertain. This chain's CDR3 is CASMAGTAHQPQHF. The CDR3, as DNA: TGTGCCAGTATGGCAGGAACGGCTCATCAGCCCCAGCATTTT.